The 24 T cell receptor beta chains given below trace back to one sample, sequenced in a study of vaccination and CD4 T cells after COVID-19. The treatment here: approximately 9-day PBMC culture with coronavirus spike peptide pools or control peptides (ViraFEST assay). Their recognized antigens are unknown. Cultured CD4+ T cells had their DNA profiled by the Oncomine TCR Beta short-read assay. TCRdb re-analysed the PCR reads in MiXCR, keeping a single row per CDR3 protein. This table has a few thousand distinct CDR3 sequences, approximately 23% appearing once. This specimen was CD4+ T cells from blood, cultured in vitro, taken after SARS-CoV-2 vaccination. Receptors were obtained from a human donor who had recovered from COVID-19.

The chain combines TRBV25-1 with TRBJ2-7; TRBD1 matches at 8 bases. This CDR3 comprises 16 residues. Germline assignment: CDR1 MGHDK and CDR2 SYGVNS. Trimming at V came to 4 bases and at J to 1 base, leaving 9 bases not matched to a gene. CDR3 nucleotide sequence: TGTGCCAGCAGTGTCCACTCCGGGACAGGTTCCTACGAGCAGTACTTC. This gives the protein CASSVHSGTGSYEQYF.

This clonotype was recorded many times. The rearrangement links TRBV28 to TRBJ2-6; D not resolved. The CDR3 runs to 17 residues. With 7 bases removed from V and 0 bases from J, the gap between germline ends came to 16 bases. The germline CDR1 and CDR2 sequences are MDHEN and SYDVKM. The CDR3 loop is CASTKGWPLSGANVLTF. The DNA of the CDR3 is TGTGCCAGCACGAAAGGGTGGCCCCTCTCTGGGGCCAACGTCCTGACTTTC.

In its sample, this clonotype ranks as medium-sized. The rearrangement joins TRBV20-1 to TRBJ1-6; D is undetermined. Germline V gives CDR1 DFQATT, CDR2 SNEGSKA (reference sequence). This CDR3 region has 13 residues. The V end was cut by 3 bases, the J end by 7 bases, with 10 bases between. The CDR3 here is CSASAALNSPLHF. The CDR3 DNA is TGCAGTGCTAGCGCAGCCTTGAATTCACCCCTCCACTTT.

This sequence joins TRBV27 and TRBJ1-5; weak D call: TRBD1 (5 bases). The CDR3 loop spans 16 amino acids. Germline V gene lookup returns CDR1 MNHEY and CDR2 SMNVEV (reference sequence). V was clipped by 0 bases and J by 3 bases, with 12 bases between them. The CDR3, as DNA: TGTGCCAGCAGTTTATCCCTGGGGGGACCCAATCAGCCCCAGCATTTT. Translation: CASSLSLGGPNQPQHF.

The V call is TRBV7-2, the J call TRBJ1-3, with D unclear. The germline V and J ends were trimmed by 1 base and 3 bases, with 16 bases remaining between them. Germline assignment: CDR1 SGHTA and CDR2 FQGNSA. This CDR3 is built from 17 residues. CDR3 amino acids: CASSLERRVDDGNTIYF. The CDR3 DNA is TGTGCCAGCAGCTTAGAGCGAAGGGTCGATGATGGAAACACCATATATTTT.

This clonotype was found a few times. The gene calls are TRBV6-1 and TRBJ2-2; D possibly corresponds to TRBD1 (5 bases). The CDR3 length is 14 residues. CDR1 is MNHNS and CDR2 is SASEGT in the germline V gene. Trimming left V 6 bases short and J 3 bases short, with 11 bases between. CDR3 coding DNA: TGTGCCAGCAGGCCCCCCAGGGACACCGGGGAGCTGTTTTTT. Its translation is CASRPPRDTGELFF.

By share, this clonotype ranks as medium-sized. This chain uses TRBV7-2 with TRBJ2-7; tentative D call: TRBD1 (5 bases). The V end lost 4 bases, the J end lost 4 bases, and 23 bases lay between the germline ends. The CDR3 covers 17 residues. Germline lookup yields CDR1 SGHTA and CDR2 FQGNSA. The CDR3 here is CASSSPHPGPGIYEQYF. CDR3 coding DNA: TGTGCCAGCAGCTCCCCCCACCCAGGGCCTGGGATTTACGAGCAGTACTTC.

The chain joins TRBV6-2 or TRBV6-3 to TRBJ2-3; possibly TRBD1 or TRBD2 for D (5 bases each). The CDR3 is made up of 18 amino acids. Trimming stripped 8 bases from V and 0 bases from J, with 24 bases between. The germline gives CDR1 MNHEY, CDR2 SVGEGT. The CDR3 nucleotides read TGTGCCAGCGTAGAGGCCCGGGGCCCTTTATCTAGCACAGATACGCAGTATTTT. Translating gives CASVEARGPLSSTDTQYF.

By frequency in the sample, this clonotype is medium-sized. This chain links TRBV7-2 with TRBJ1-2, with D maybe TRBD1 (6 bases). This CDR3 comprises 13 residues. V was trimmed by 5 bases and J by 3 bases, leaving 10 bases between them. CDR1 is SGHTA, CDR2 FQGNSA, per germline. The chain's CDR3 is CASSPWTDYGYTF. In DNA form, the CDR3 reads TGTGCCAGCAGCCCCTGGACAGACTATGGCTACACCTTC.

The chain is built from TRBV18 and TRBJ2-3; TRBD1 matches 9 bases. This CDR3 comprises 12 residues. CDR1 is KGHSH, CDR2 LQKENI, per germline. V was pared by 8 bases and J by 3 bases, with 0 bases of the junction left unmatched. The CDR3 nucleotides are TGTGCCAGCGGGACAGGGACAGATACGCAGTATTTT. Translated: CASGTGTDTQYF.

This chain uses TRBV7-9 with TRBJ2-3; 9 nucleotides line up with TRBD2. V trimming: 3 bases; J trimming: 5 bases; junction bases outside the gene matches: 12. The CDR3 is made up of 17 amino acids. CDR1 is SEHNR, CDR2 FQNEAQ, per germline (reference sequence). CDR3 DNA: TGTGCCAGCAGCTTTAAAAGGCGGGGGGGCCAGGGAGATACGCAGTATTTT. Amino acid sequence: CASSFKRRGGQGDTQYF.

V is TRBV28 and J is TRBJ1-1; 7 bases are shared with TRBD1. The CDR3 runs 15 residues. Germline values: CDR1 MDHEN, CDR2 SYDVKM. Germline trimming cut 7 bases from V and 2 bases from J; bases unmatched to any gene: 10. The CDR3 is CASNYIHRGNTEAFF. CDR3 in DNA: TGTGCCAGCAACTACATTCACAGGGGCAACACTGAAGCTTTCTTT.

This clonotype was detected many times. For the CDR3, the DNA is TGTGCCAGCAGTTACTCGGCGCAGGGGCCTGAAGCTTTCTTT. Translating it yields CASSYSAQGPEAFF. V is TRBV6-5 and J is TRBJ1-1; D may be TRBD1 (6 bases). The CDR3 totals 14 residues. Trimming shortened V by 0 bases and J by 6 bases, and 11 bases separated the two germline ends. Germline assignment: CDR1 MNHEY and CDR2 SVGAGI.

This clonotype was seen ten or more times. The chain couples TRBV6-5 to TRBJ1-2; the D gene is possibly TRBD1 (5 bases). CDR3 length: 11 residues. The germline gives CDR1 MNHEY, CDR2 SVGAGI. V was shortened by 3 bases and J by 7 bases, with 6 bases between the two germline ends. DNA of the CDR3: TGTGCCAGCAGTTATGGGGGTGGCTACACCTTC. As protein: CASSYGGGYTF.

This clonotype was counted once. The rearrangement joins TRBV9 to TRBJ2-7; 9 bases map to TRBD1. J lost 7 bases, V lost 4 bases, and 9 bases had no gene match. CDR3 size: 14 residues. Germline CDR1 and CDR2: SGDLS and YYNGEE. The CDR3 reads CASSHGQGPVEQYF. The CDR3 bases are TGTGCCAGCAGCCACGGACAGGGGCCTGTGGAGCAGTACTTC.

DNA of the CDR3: TGTGCCAGCAGTTTCCAAGTCGGGGCCCAAGGATACGAGCAGTACTTC. As protein: CASSFQVGAQGYEQYF. This chain links TRBV2 with TRBJ2-7; D assignment may be TRBD1 or TRBD2 (5 bases each). The germline gives CDR1 SNHLY, CDR2 FYNNEI. V lost 5 bases to trimming and J lost 4 bases, with 21 bases between them. The CDR3 is 16 amino acids. The whole variable domain, filled in from reference TRBV2 and TRBJ2-7, reads EPEVTQTPSHQVTQMGQEVILRCVPISNHLYFYWYRQILGQKVEFLVSFYNNEISEKSEIFDDQFSVERPDGSNFTLKIRSTKLEDSAMYFCASSFQVGAQGYEQYFGPGTRLTVT.

In its sample, this clonotype is medium-sized. The chain has TRBV28 and TRBJ2-5; D remains ambiguous. Germline assignment: CDR1 MDHEN and CDR2 SYDVKM. This CDR3 has 14 amino acids. Deletions cut 6 bases from V and 1 base from J, with 12 bases between. Here the CDR3 DNA reads TGTGCCAGCAGCCCCGCAAGCCTCCAAGAGACCCAGTACTTC. Amino acids: CASSPASLQETQYF.

The chain joins TRBV4-1 to TRBJ1-2; D call uncertain. V was clipped by 2 bases and J by 4 bases, with 17 bases between them. This CDR3 spans 16 amino acids. Germline V gene lookup returns CDR1 MGHRA and CDR2 YSYEKL. The CDR3: CASSQTRQLQAYGYTF. In nucleotides, the CDR3 is TGCGCCAGCAGCCAAACCCGCCAGCTCCAGGCCTATGGCTACACCTTC.

There are many counts of this clonotype. The chain couples TRBV20-1 to TRBJ2-3; 15 positions agree with TRBD2. The CDR3 has 16 residues. CDR1 is DFQATT and CDR2 is SNEGSKA in the germline V gene (reference sequence). V lost 3 bases to trimming and J lost 1 base; unmatched junction nucleotides: 2. The CDR3 coding sequence is TGCAGTGCTAGTCGGACTAGCGGGGGGGGCACAGATACGCAGTATTTT. Protein: CSASRTSGGGTDTQYF.

This clonotype ranks as medium-sized (0.01 to 0.1%). Here the CDR3 reads CASSLAGGDQPQHF. CDR3 nucleotides: TGTGCCAGCAGCTTAGCTGGGGGGGATCAGCCCCAGCATTTT. The rearrangement uses TRBV7-2 and TRBJ1-5, with D perhaps TRBD1 (5 bases). Trimming removed 0 bases at V and 5 bases at J, with 8 bases between. The CDR3 is made up of 14 amino acids. Germline V gene data show CDR1 as SGHTA and CDR2 as FQGNSA.

This clonotype has more than one count but fewer than ten. The V and J genes are TRBV7-3 and TRBJ2-3; 7 bases map to TRBD2. Per the germline V gene, CDR1 is SGHTA and CDR2 is FQGTGA. J gave up 4 bases and V 2 bases, and 3 bases lay outside the gene matches. This CDR3 is 14 amino acids long. The chain's CDR3 is CASSLAGVSDTQYF. As DNA, the CDR3 is TGTGCCAGCAGCTTAGCGGGGGTTTCAGATACGCAGTATTTT.

V gene TRBV12-3 or TRBV12-4 combines with J gene TRBJ1-5, with D tentatively TRBD1 (5 bases). This CDR3 region has 13 residues. V was pared by 1 base and J by 6 bases, with 7 bases between. In DNA form, the CDR3 reads TGTGCCAGCAGTTTAGGGGGACCTCAGCCCCAGCATTTT. Translated, it gives CASSLGGPQPQHF.

The chain is built from TRBV6-2 or TRBV6-3 and TRBJ2-3, with 7 nucleotides matching TRBD1. This CDR3 spans 17 amino acids. Trimming at V came to 6 bases and at J to 0 bases, leaving 12 bases not matched to a gene. CDR1 and CDR2 from the germline V gene are MNHEY and SVGEGT. The CDR3 bases are TGTGCCAGCAGGGGTTACAGGGGCGAAGGAAGCACAGATACGCAGTATTTT. This codes for CASRGYRGEGSTDTQYF.

This clonotype was counted at least ten times. CDR3 in amino acids: CSVDRPPGGYTF. CDR3 coding DNA: TGCAGCGTTGACCGACCTCCGGGGGGCTACACCTTC. This chain uses TRBV29-1 with TRBJ1-2; D unclear. The CDR3 is made up of 12 amino acids. V shed 3 bases and J shed 8 bases, with 13 bases lying between them. Germline values: CDR1 SQVTM, CDR2 ANQGSEA.